Below, 29 T cell receptor beta chains from the same sample are listed, as sequenced in a study of cytomegalovirus exposure and HLA in healthy donors. Use of 60 Vbeta and 13 Jbeta primers characterized the PCR. The assay was immunoSEQ multiplex PCR, and TCRdb's table has in-frame clones only and misses some. Of 180,000 or so clones in the sample, over 65% were seen once. Input material: PBMCs. These receptors all come from a boy aged 2-15 years in good health and CMV-seronegative.

V usage is TRBV5-5 and J usage is TRBJ1-3; the D gene is possibly TRBD1 (6 bases). The CDR3 loop spans 14 amino acids. CDR1 SGHKS and CDR2 YYEKEE come from the germline V gene (reference sequence). With 2 bases removed from V and 9 bases from J, the gap between germline ends came to 15 bases. The CDR3 loop is CASSFQGNGGTIYF. The CDR3 DNA reads TGTGCCAGCAGCTTTCAGGGGAATGGCGGCACCATATATTTT.

This chain links TRBV6-1 with TRBJ2-7; D unclear. The CDR3 covers 13 residues. The V and J ends lost 2 bases and 0 bases respectively, with 5 bases between them. The germline gives CDR1 MNHNS, CDR2 SASEGT. The CDR3 is CASSEFSSYEQYF. CDR3 DNA: TGTGCCAGCAGTGAATTCAGCTCCTACGAGCAGTACTTC.

V and J are TRBV5-6 and TRBJ2-7; D possibly corresponds to TRBD1 (5 bases). Trimming pared 0 bases from V and 2 bases from J, leaving 9 bases between. CDR3 length: 14 residues. Germline CDR1 is SGHDT and CDR2 is YYEEEE. The CDR3 DNA sequence: TGTGCCAGCAGCTTGGAGACAGCGACCTACGAGCAGTACTTC. Its protein is CASSLETATYEQYF.

The chain joins TRBV5-1 to TRBJ2-5, with 7 bases identical to TRBD1. V trimming: 4 bases; J trimming: 2 bases; junction bases outside the gene matches: 11. This CDR3 is 16 amino acids long. Germline loops: CDR1 SGHRS, CDR2 YFSETQ. CDR3 protein: CASSPGTEAYQETQYF. The DNA for the CDR3 is TGCGCCAGCAGCCCGGGGACAGAAGCATATCAAGAGACCCAGTACTTC.

The chain combines TRBV30 with TRBJ1-5; TRBD1 agrees at 9 bases. The J segment lost 6 bases and the V segment lost 4 bases, leaving 10 bases of the junction unmatched. There are 15 residues in the CDR3. The germline V gene has CDR1 GTSNPN and CDR2 SVGIG (reference sequence). CDR3 loop: CAWNTGTGNGQPQHF. CDR3 sequence (DNA): TGTGCCTGGAATACCGGGACAGGGAACGGTCAGCCCCAGCATTTT.

The V gene is TRBV6-1, the J gene TRBJ2-7; weak D call: TRBD1 (5 bases). The germline V gene encodes CDR1 MNHNS and CDR2 SASEGT. CDR3 size: 14 residues. Trimming removed 4 bases from V and 0 bases from J, with 10 bases in between. This CDR3 is CASSGRQTSYEQYF. CDR3 nucleotides: TGTGCCAGCAGTGGAAGACAGACCTCCTACGAGCAGTACTTC.

The chain employs TRBV7-2 and TRBJ1-3; D might be TRBD1 (6 bases). Between the trimmed V and J ends, which lost 3 bases and 4 bases, there was a span of 16 bases. The CDR3 is made up of 16 amino acids. Germline CDR1 is SGHTA and CDR2 is FQGNSA. CDR3 loop: CASSFKNSGAGNTIYF. The CDR3 nucleotides read TGTGCCAGCAGCTTCAAGAATTCAGGGGCAGGAAACACCATATATTTT.

The V gene is TRBV7-2, the J gene TRBJ1-2; D ambiguous. CDR3 length: 12 residues. Germline assignment: CDR1 SGHTA and CDR2 FQGNSA. Trimming left V 1 base short and J 10 bases short, with 10 bases between. The CDR3 spells CASSLVHGVYTF. The CDR3 DNA follows: TGTGCCAGCAGCTTAGTCCATGGAGTCTACACCTTC.

The chain links TRBV29-1 to TRBJ1-1; the D is unclear. Germline CDR1 and CDR2: SQVTM and ANQGSEA. Trimming pared 5 bases from V and 1 base from J, leaving 11 bases between. This CDR3 comprises 13 residues. CDR3 in DNA: TGCAGCGTTCGGGGTCTCGCGAACACTGAAGCTTTCTTT. It yields the protein CSVRGLANTEAFF.

This clone was detected only a few times. The chain has TRBV10-3 and TRBJ2-5; 10 nucleotides line up with TRBD1. J gave up 5 bases and V 9 bases, and 6 bases lay outside the gene matches. The germline CDR1 and CDR2 sequences are ENHRY and SYGVKD. CDR3 length: 13 amino acids. The CDR3 here is CAMGTGARETQYF. As DNA, the CDR3 is TGTGCCATGGGGACAGGGGCCAGGGAGACCCAGTACTTC.

The chain recombines TRBV5-1 with TRBJ2-1, with D possibly being TRBD2 (6 bases). The CDR3 covers 14 residues. Germline CDR1 SGHRS, CDR2 YFSETQ. Trimming left V 0 bases short and J 8 bases short, with 12 bases between. The CDR3 reads CASSLDGPGDEQFF. The CDR3 coding sequence is TGCGCCAGCAGCTTGGACGGGCCGGGGGATGAGCAGTTCTTC.

The chain recombines TRBV10-2 with TRBJ1-1; TRBD1 might be the D (5 bases). The length of the CDR3 is 14 residues. The V gene's germline CDR1 is WSHSY and CDR2 SAAADI. V was pared by 4 bases and J by 5 bases, with 14 bases between. CDR3 region: CASSVDSGITEAFF. The CDR3 coding sequence is TGCGCCAGCAGTGTTGACAGTGGAATAACTGAAGCTTTCTTT.

The gene calls are TRBV6-5 and TRBJ1-5; D not resolved. Trimming left V 5 bases short and J 6 bases short, with 17 bases between. The CDR3 loop spans 15 amino acids. The germline CDR1 and CDR2 sequences are MNHEY and SVGAGI. CDR3 DNA: TGTGCCAGCAGTACGACCCGGGGAATTACTCAGCCCCAGCATTTT. Protein: CASSTTRGITQPQHF.

This chain's CDR3 is CASSPRLAGYSEEQYF. In DNA form, the CDR3 reads TGTGCCAGCAGCCCCAGACTAGCGGGGTATTCGGAGGAGCAGTACTTC. The genes are TRBV7-2 and TRBJ2-7; 11 bases fit TRBD2. V was pared by 5 bases and J by 7 bases, with 13 bases of the junction left unmatched. Germline V gene data show CDR1 as SGHTA and CDR2 as FQGNSA. This CDR3 is 16 amino acids long.

With regard to this clone: Other DNA sequences in this sample translate to the same CDR3. This sequence joins TRBV27 and TRBJ2-7, with D perhaps matching TRBD2 (7 bases). Trimming left V 4 bases short and J 4 bases short, with 17 bases between. CDR1 MNHEY and CDR2 SMNVEV come from the germline V gene (reference sequence). The CDR3 sequence is 15 residues long. The CDR3 DNA is TGTGCCAGCAGTTCCCTTCGGGGGGCCGCGTACGAGCAGTACTTC. This translates into CASSSLRGAAYEQYF.

This chain joins TRBV5-4 and TRBJ2-5, with D tentatively TRBD2 (6 bases). V lost 4 bases, J lost 2 bases, and 15 bases lay in between. Germline V lookup: CDR1 SGHNT, CDR2 YYREEE (reference sequence). The CDR3 covers 15 residues. The CDR3 bases are TGTGCCAGCAGCCAGGTCGCTGGGAGGCAAGAGACCCAGTACTTC. The encoded protein is CASSQVAGRQETQYF.

The CDR3 DNA follows: TGTGCCACCAGCAGAGAATATCGGGGTTACACTGAAGCTTTCTTT. Amino acids: CATSREYRGYTEAFF. The J gene is TRBJ1-1, the V gene TRBV15, with D unresolved. The CDR3 has 15 residues. V lost 0 bases and J lost 3, with 11 bases in between. Germline V CDR1 and CDR2: LNHNV, YYDKDF (reference sequence).

The chain is built from TRBV18 and TRBJ1-5, with TRBD1 matching over 10 bases. Germline V gene data show CDR1 as KGHSH and CDR2 as LQKENI. The CDR3 runs 15 residues. V was clipped by 2 bases and J by 6 bases; unmatched bases: 4. The CDR3 loop reads CASSPGTGDGQPQHF. As DNA, the CDR3 is TGTGCCAGCTCACCAGGGACAGGGGATGGTCAGCCCCAGCATTTT.

This clone was seen more than once but under ten times. The chain joins TRBV4-1 to TRBJ2-3; TRBD2 matches 10 bases. V dropped 5 bases and J dropped 6; count of bases not matched to a gene: 8. The CDR3 covers 15 residues. CDR1 and CDR2 (germline): MGHRA, YSYEKL. CDR3 in DNA: TGCGCCAGCAGCTTAGCGGGGGGAAATTTGGATACGCAGTATTTT. It translates to CASSLAGGNLDTQYF.

The genes are TRBV7-2 and TRBJ2-7; D gene uncertain. Trimming took off 3 bases at V and 6 bases at J, with 12 bases between the two ends. Germline CDR1 is SGHTA and CDR2 is FQGNSA. This CDR3 has 13 amino acids. CDR3 residues: CASSLIQSGEQYF. In DNA, the CDR3 is TGTGCCAGCAGCTTGATACAGTCCGGCGAGCAGTACTTC.

The rearrangement joins TRBV10-3 to TRBJ2-2, with TRBD1 matching 7 bases. The CDR3 is made up of 17 amino acids. The junction had 6 bases not matched to a gene; V was cut back by 2 bases and J by 0 bases. CDR1 and CDR2 from the germline V gene are ENHRY and SYGVKD. DNA for the CDR3: TGTGCCATCAGTGAGAACAGGGGTGGACCGAACACCGGGGAGCTGTTTTTT. It is translated as CAISENRGGPNTGELFF.

The chain employs TRBV2 and TRBJ2-7; TRBD1 matches 9 bases. The CDR3 totals 15 residues. V dropped 6 bases and J dropped 0; count of bases not matched to a gene: 6. Germline loops: CDR1 SNHLY, CDR2 FYNNEI. CDR3 nucleotides: TGTGCCAGCAGCTACACAGGGGGCGTCTCCTACGAGCAGTACTTC. Protein: CASSYTGGVSYEQYF.

The CDR3 is CASGRDRNYEQYF. Written as DNA, the CDR3 is TGTGCCAGCGGCCGGGACAGGAACTACGAGCAGTACTTC. The V call is TRBV6-6, the J call TRBJ2-7, with 8 bases lining up with TRBD1. The CDR3 extends over 13 amino acids. Germline V CDR1 and CDR2: MNHNY, SVGAGI (reference sequence). V shed 8 bases, J shed 3 bases, and the junction held 6 bases outside the gene matches.

This clone was observed once. V gene TRBV5-6 combines with J gene TRBJ1-5, with unresolved D. This CDR3 contains 13 residues. Deletions cut 1 base from V and 2 bases from J, with 4 bases between. The germline V gene encodes CDR1 SGHDT and CDR2 YYEEEE. The DNA of the CDR3 is TGTGCCAGCAGCTTGTATGGCAATCAGCCCCAGCATTTT. Encoded protein: CASSLYGNQPQHF.

In this sample, this clone turned up once. The chain recombines TRBV15 with TRBJ2-1; TRBD1 aligns across 10 bases. Trimming took 1 base from V and 4 from J; bases not matched to a gene: 1. Germline-derived CDR1 and CDR2 are LNHNV and YYDKDF (reference sequence). The CDR3 is made up of 15 amino acids. The chain's CDR3 is CATSRAGQGYNEQFF. The CDR3 coding sequence is TGTGCCACCAGCAGAGCGGGACAGGGGTACAATGAGCAGTTCTTC. Full variable domain (rest looked up from reference TRBV15 and TRBJ2-1): DAMVIQNPRYQVTQFGKPVTLSCSQTLNHNVMYWYQQKSSQAPKLLFHYYDKDFNNEADTPDNFQSRRPNTSFCFLDIRSPGLGDTAMYLCATSRAGQGYNEQFFGPGTRLTVL.

The CDR3 region has the DNA TGTGCCAGCAGCTTAGATATCCGTCAGCCCCAGCATTTT. As protein: CASSLDIRQPQHF. The chain couples TRBV7-6 to TRBJ1-5, with no clear D. V lost 1 base and J lost 6, with 7 bases in between. Germline-derived CDR1 and CDR2 are SGHVS and FNYEAQ. The CDR3 runs to 13 residues. Filled out from reference TRBV7-6 and TRBJ1-5, the complete variable domain reads GAGVSQSPRYKVTKRGQDVALRCDPISGHVSLYWYRQALGQGPEFLTYFNYEAQQDKSGLPNDRFSAERPEGSISTLTIQRTEQRDSAMYRCASSLDIRQPQHFGDGTRLSIL.

This clone was detected only a few times. The chain has TRBV25-1 and TRBJ2-1; 9 nucleotides align to TRBD1. The V gene's germline CDR1 is MGHDK and CDR2 SYGVNS. This CDR3 has 15 amino acids. Trimming took 8 bases from V and 6 from J; bases not matched to a gene: 11. The CDR3 region is CASGPRDRDSNEQFF. The CDR3 DNA is TGTGCCAGCGGGCCGCGGGACAGGGATAGCAATGAGCAGTTCTTC. The variable domain in full, with the rest retrieved from reference TRBV25-1 and TRBJ2-1, is EADIYQTPRYLVIGTGKKITLECSQTMGHDKMYWYQQDPGMELHLIHYSYGVNSTEKGDLSSESTVSRIRTEHFPLTLESARPSHTSQYLCASGPRDRDSNEQFFGPGTRLTVL.

The genes are TRBV27 and TRBJ2-7; possibly TRBD2 for D (6 bases). CDR1 and CDR2 (germline): MNHEY, SMNVEV (reference sequence). The ends were cut back, 5 bases at V and 3 bases at J, with 11 bases in the middle. The CDR3 runs to 13 residues. The CDR3, as DNA: TGTGCCAGCAGTCCCGGGGGATACTACGAGCAGTACTTC. Protein product: CASSPGGYYEQYF.

This clone has a handful of counts. J is TRBJ2-7 and V is TRBV14, with D possibly matching TRBD1 (8 bases). The germline CDR1 and CDR2 sequences are SGHDN and FVKESK. The CDR3 sequence is 15 residues long. V was clipped by 1 base and J by 6 bases, with 16 bases between them. The CDR3 coding sequence is TGTGCCAGCAGCCAAGTCACAGGGGGGGCCCCCGAGCAGTACTTC. Its protein product is CASSQVTGGAPEQYF.